This TCR beta chain was recorded in a study of cytomegalovirus exposure and HLA in healthy donors. Study-wide findings and caveats: High specificity and sensitivity for cytomegalovirus status were reported for the classifier.

In regard to this clone: Its antigen remains unidentified.

CDR3 length: 14 amino acids. Germline CDR1 ENHRY, CDR2 SYGVKD. J lost 2 bases, V lost 7 bases, and 6 bases had no gene match. Researchers ran the PCR with 60 Vbeta and 13 Jbeta primers. TCRdb keeps only in-frame clones here, not all; method: immunoSEQ multiplex PCR. The sample carries some 160,000 clones, around 85% recorded once. This chain uses TRBV10-3 with TRBJ2-7; TRBD1 matches at 9 bases. The sequenced material came from PBMCs. The receptor was isolated from a male donor in good health and CMV-seronegative. The chain's CDR3 is CAITTGQGTYEQYF. Written as DNA, the CDR3 is TGTGCCATCACTACGGGACAGGGCACCTACGAGCAGTACTTC.